The 27 T cell receptor beta chains below come from one sample, sequenced in a study of shared clonotypes between healthy human individuals. Naive CD8 cells lacked CD45RO and underwent positive selection for CCR7, leaving out terminally differentiated effector memory CD45RA+ cells. Assay used: immunoSEQ multiplex PCR; TCRdb lists only in-frame clones, some missing. The data contain 550,000 to 600,000 clones, roughly 98% of them seen just once; the ten biggest clones take up approximately 0.3%. The sequenced material came from naive CD8+ T cells sorted from blood. These receptors all come from a man younger than 40 in good health.

V and J are TRBV12-5 and TRBJ2-1; tentatively, D is TRBD2 (5 bases). CDR3 length: 16 amino acids. The V gene's germline CDR1 is LGHNT and CDR2 FRNRAP. Trimming stripped 0 bases from V and 4 bases from J, with 13 bases between. The CDR3 DNA reads as TGTGCTAGTGGTTTGGTAATTACGGGGATTTACAATGAGCAGTTCTTC. Encoded protein: CASGLVITGIYNEQFF.

A single count supports this clone. This rearrangement joins TRBV27 to TRBJ2-7, with D possibly being TRBD2 (5 bases). This CDR3 contains 13 residues. V was trimmed by 6 bases and J by 3 bases, leaving 12 bases between them. Germline values: CDR1 MNHEY, CDR2 SMNVEV (reference sequence). Here the CDR3 DNA reads TGTGCCAGCAGCTTCTCGGGAATCTACGAGCAGTACTTC. It specifies CASSFSGIYEQYF.

In DNA form, the CDR3 reads TGTGCCAGCAGTTTTGAGGGAGATGAGCAGTTCTTC. Its translation: CASSFEGDEQFF. The chain employs TRBV28 and TRBJ2-1; a possible D gene is TRBD2 (5 bases). Trimming took 3 bases from V and 8 from J, leaving 8 bases between them. CDR1 and CDR2 from the germline V gene are MDHEN and SYDVKM. The CDR3 loop spans 12 amino acids.

The rearrangement links TRBV7-9 to TRBJ2-3, with 10 bases fitting TRBD2. CDR3 length equals 16 residues. Germline CDR1 reads SEHNR; CDR2 reads FQNEAQ (reference sequence). The V segment lost 4 bases and the J segment 1 base; nucleotides outside the gene matches: 5. CDR3 protein: CASSSILAGGTDTQYF. Here the CDR3 DNA reads TGTGCCAGCAGCTCCATTCTAGCGGGAGGCACAGATACGCAGTATTTT.

The chain joins TRBV27 to TRBJ1-2, with D hard to call. Germline-derived CDR1 and CDR2 are MNHEY and SMNVEV (reference sequence). V lost 6 bases and J lost 5, with 7 bases in between. CDR3 length equals 11 residues. The DNA for the CDR3 is TGTGCCAGCAGAGGACCATATGGCTACACCTTC. It yields the protein CASRGPYGYTF.

The chain combines TRBV27 with TRBJ2-1; D might be TRBD2 (6 bases). Germline CDR1 reads MNHEY; CDR2 reads SMNVEV (reference sequence). This CDR3 comprises 15 residues. Trimming removed 4 bases from V and 5 bases from J, with 15 bases in between. The DNA of the CDR3 is TGTGCCAGCAGTTCTAGCGTAGGGGCCGACAATGAGCAGTTCTTC. Protein sequence: CASSSSVGADNEQFF.

This clone was recorded once. The chain combines TRBV4-1 with TRBJ2-7, with TRBD2 as a possible D gene (5 bases). The V gene's germline CDR1 is MGHRA and CDR2 YSYEKL. The CDR3 runs 15 residues. V was pared by 1 base and J by 2 bases, with 12 bases between. CDR3 nucleotides: TGCGCCAGCAGCCAAGTTTCTTCGGGAACCTACGAGCAGTACTTC. This gives the protein CASSQVSSGTYEQYF.

V and J are TRBV7-9 and TRBJ2-7; 8 positions match TRBD2. J gave up 3 bases and V 5 bases, and 9 bases lay outside the gene matches. The CDR3 covers 15 residues. The germline CDR1 and CDR2 sequences are SEHNR and FQNEAQ (reference sequence). The CDR3 is CASSPAGRAFYEQYF. For the CDR3, the DNA is TGTGCCAGCAGCCCTGCCGGGAGGGCTTTCTACGAGCAGTACTTC.

This sequence joins TRBV14 and TRBJ2-5; no firm D call. Germline CDR1 SGHDN, CDR2 FVKESK. The CDR3 sequence is 14 residues long. With 2 bases removed from V and 9 bases from J, the gap between germline ends came to 16 bases. CDR3 DNA: TGTGCCAGCAGCCAATACTACAGCTCACCGGCCCAGTACTTC. It encodes CASSQYYSSPAQYF.

This clone was seen once. This chain uses TRBV5-4 with TRBJ2-1, with D possibly being TRBD2 (6 bases). The CDR3 has 17 residues. With 1 base removed from V and 3 bases from J, the gap between germline ends came to 17 bases. From germline, CDR1 is SGHNT and CDR2 YYREEE (reference sequence). This chain's CDR3 is CASSLFVGGADYNEQFF. CDR3 coding DNA: TGTGCCAGCAGCTTGTTCGTCGGCGGGGCCGACTACAATGAGCAGTTCTTC.

The chain links TRBV7-3 to TRBJ2-2; D not certain. The CDR3 length is 14 residues. Per germline, CDR1 SGHTA and CDR2 FQGTGA. The V end was cut by 6 bases, the J end by 8 bases, with 16 bases between. The CDR3 sequence: CASSPEFSPGELFF. Written as DNA, the CDR3 is TGTGCCAGCAGTCCAGAGTTTTCCCCGGGGGAGCTGTTTTTT.

This chain joins TRBV5-1 and TRBJ2-2; D is uncertain. The CDR3 spans 18 residues. Trimming stripped 4 bases from V and 3 bases from J, with 22 bases between. Germline CDR1 is SGHRS and CDR2 is YFSETQ. The CDR3 sequence: CASSLHSLPVAYTGELFF. For the CDR3, the DNA is TGCGCCAGCAGCCTCCACAGCCTGCCAGTGGCGTACACCGGGGAGCTGTTTTTT.

V and J are TRBV7-2 and TRBJ2-7; D is unclear. Trimming stripped 5 bases from V and 0 bases from J, with 11 bases between. The CDR3 covers 14 residues. Germline V gene lookup returns CDR1 SGHTA and CDR2 FQGNSA. Here the CDR3 DNA reads TGTGCCAGCAGCCCCGCTTCGATCTCCTACGAGCAGTACTTC. The encoded protein is CASSPASISYEQYF.

The rearrangement uses TRBV27 and TRBJ2-6, with D maybe TRBD1 (5 bases). The CDR3 has 17 amino acids. Germline lookup yields CDR1 MNHEY and CDR2 SMNVEV (reference sequence). Trimming removed 5 bases from V and 0 bases from J, with 14 bases in between. This CDR3 is CASSHFSTGSGANVLTF. CDR3 sequence (DNA): TGTGCCAGCAGTCACTTTTCAACAGGCTCTGGGGCCAACGTCCTGACTTTC.

The chain carries TRBV11-2 and TRBJ2-1; D might be TRBD1 (6 bases). CDR1 is SGHAT, CDR2 FQNNGV, per germline. Trimming took off 4 bases at V and 4 bases at J, with 17 bases between the two ends. The CDR3 spans 16 residues. CDR3 residues: CASSSFPDSLYNEQFF. The CDR3 coding sequence is TGTGCCAGCAGCTCATTTCCGGACAGCTTATACAATGAGCAGTTCTTC.

The chain couples TRBV5-1 to TRBJ2-7; 9 nucleotides agree with TRBD2. Trimming at V came to 0 bases and at J to 0 bases, leaving 7 bases not matched to a gene. Germline V CDR1 and CDR2: SGHRS, YFSETQ. The CDR3 length is 17 residues. CDR3 amino acids: CASSLVVAGDPSYEQYF. CDR3 bases: TGCGCCAGCAGCTTGGTTGTAGCGGGAGACCCCTCCTACGAGCAGTACTTC.

The chain is built from TRBV14 and TRBJ1-5; D gene ambiguous. Germline V gene data show CDR1 as SGHDN and CDR2 as FVKESK. Trimming cost V 0 bases and J 11 bases, with 8 bases left between them. This CDR3 region has 12 residues. The CDR3 sequence: CASSQDGESQHF. CDR3 DNA sequence: TGTGCCAGCAGCCAAGACGGGGAGTCCCAGCATTTT.

This chain links TRBV5-1 with TRBJ2-7; D is possibly TRBD2 (5 bases). The CDR3 loop spans 15 amino acids. Germline V gene data show CDR1 as SGHRS and CDR2 as YFSETQ. V dropped 0 bases and J dropped 2 bases, with 12 bases sitting between them. The CDR3 spells CASSLGPGGTYEQYF. The CDR3 DNA reads as TGCGCCAGCAGCTTGGGGCCAGGAGGTACCTACGAGCAGTACTTC.

This chain links TRBV10-2 with TRBJ2-2; no definite D call. Germline CDR1 is WSHSY and CDR2 is SAAADI. There are 11 residues in the CDR3. V lost 8 bases to trimming and J lost 3 bases, with 4 bases between them. The CDR3 nucleotides read TGCGCCAGCGTGGACACCGGGGAGCTGTTTTTT. Its translation: CASVDTGELFF.

This chain joins TRBV14 and TRBJ2-7; 8 nucleotides agree with TRBD1. J lost 3 bases, V lost 6 bases, and 10 bases had no gene match. CDR3 length equals 15 residues. The germline gives CDR1 SGHDN, CDR2 FVKESK. CDR3 in amino acids: CASSPDRVYLYEQYF. CDR3 sequence (DNA): TGTGCCAGCAGTCCGGACAGGGTGTACCTCTACGAGCAGTACTTC.

The V call is TRBV6-6, the J call TRBJ1-1; D call uncertain. CDR3 length equals 16 residues. Trimming cost V 0 bases and J 8 bases, with 19 bases left between them. CDR1 and CDR2 from the germline V gene are MNHNY and SVGAGI (reference sequence). CDR3 coding DNA: TGTGCCAGCAGTTACTCGCTACAGACGGAGCGTATAGAAGCTTTCTTT. This encodes CASSYSLQTERIEAFF.

The chain recombines TRBV29-1 with TRBJ1-1, with D maybe TRBD1 (6 bases). Trimming pared 4 bases from V and 7 bases from J, leaving 19 bases between. The CDR3 length is 14 residues. Germline V gene sequence: CDR1 SQVTM, CDR2 ANQGSEA. The CDR3 region is CSVAGTGRDFEAFF. The CDR3 nucleotides are TGCAGCGTTGCCGGCACAGGGCGAGACTTTGAAGCTTTCTTT.

The chain joins TRBV4-2 to TRBJ2-7; D unresolved. There are 11 residues in the CDR3. V dropped 1 base and J dropped 5 bases, with 3 bases sitting between them. CDR1 LGHNA and CDR2 YNFKEQ come from the germline V gene. The CDR3 DNA sequence: TGTGCCAGCAGCCAAGGGAACGAGCAGTACTTC. This sequence encodes CASSQGNEQYF.

CDR3 coding DNA: TGTGCCAGCACCACAATGAACACTGAAGCTTTCTTT. Its protein product is CASTTMNTEAFF. This chain uses TRBV6-1 with TRBJ1-1; D remains unclear. The CDR3 loop spans 12 amino acids. Trimming removed 7 bases at V and 0 bases at J, with 6 bases between. Germline V CDR1 and CDR2: MNHNS, SASEGT.

The gene calls are TRBV7-9 and TRBJ2-2; TRBD1 matches at 8 bases. Germline CDR1 SEHNR, CDR2 FQNEAQ (reference sequence). The trim removed 5 bases at V and 7 bases at J, leaving 6 bases unmatched. This CDR3 comprises 14 residues. CDR3 sequence: CASSRQGRGGELFF. CDR3 DNA sequence: TGTGCCAGCAGCAGACAGGGGAGAGGCGGGGAGCTGTTTTTT.

The chain links TRBV10-2 to TRBJ2-1; D tentatively fits TRBD1 or TRBD2 (7 bases each). V was pared by 6 bases and J by 0 bases, with 30 bases between. CDR3 length equals 21 residues. Germline V gives CDR1 WSHSY, CDR2 SAAADI. The CDR3 bases are TGCGCCAGCAGGGCTGGCCTCGCGGGACTACAGGGGAGCAGCTCCTACAATGAGCAGTTCTTC. Translated, it gives CASRAGLAGLQGSSSYNEQFF.

The rearrangement uses TRBV7-9 and TRBJ2-1, with 11 bases matching TRBD2. In germline, CDR1 is SEHNR, CDR2 FQNEAQ (reference sequence). V lost 5 bases to trimming and J lost 7 bases; unmatched junction nucleotides: 16. This CDR3 has 18 amino acids. DNA for the CDR3: TGTGCCAGCAGCCCTCCCGGGACTAGCGGCCAGAATCTGAATGAGCAGTTCTTC. Encoded protein: CASSPPGTSGQNLNEQFF.